The 17 T cell receptor beta chains in this list originate from one sample, sequenced in a study of T-cell reconstitution after alpha-beta-depleted transplantation in children. It was with unique molecular identifiers that the TCRbeta library was prepared. TCRdb re-called the PCR reads through MiXCR, storing one row per CDR3 protein. Of around 250,000 distinct CDR3 sequences in the sample, over 8% are singletons; the top ten hold about a tenth. The sequencing used PBMCs from the stem cell graft donor, collected from the stem cell graft. These receptors were obtained from a human donor who donated a stem cell graft to a child with SCID.

This clonotype was detected a few times. The chain has TRBV6-1 and TRBJ2-2, with D uncertain. This CDR3 region has 16 residues. The germline V gene encodes CDR1 MNHNS and CDR2 SASEGT. Deletions cut 2 bases from V and 4 bases from J, with 14 bases between. The CDR3 coding sequence is TGTGCCAGCAGTGAACGACTCCCGCGAGCCACCGGGGAGCTGTTTTTT. It is translated as CASSERLPRATGELFF.

This clonotype was observed a handful of times. The gene calls are TRBV29-1 and TRBJ1-1; D not resolved. The V end was cut by 7 bases, the J end by 1 base, with 7 bases between. CDR3 length: 11 residues. Germline V gene sequence: CDR1 SQVTM, CDR2 ANQGSEA. The CDR3 DNA is TGCAGCGCTGACACGAACACTGAAGCTTTCTTT. Translated: CSADTNTEAFF.

There are many counts of this clonotype. The J gene is TRBJ2-4, the V gene TRBV20-1; 9 nucleotides line up with TRBD2. The V segment lost 2 bases and the J segment 6 bases; nucleotides outside the gene matches: 14. CDR3 length: 17 residues. The germline CDR1 and CDR2 sequences are DFQATT and SNEGSKA (reference sequence). In DNA form, the CDR3 reads TGCAGTGCTAGACATACTAGGGGCGGGGGGGCCGCAAACATTCAGTACTTC. Protein product: CSARHTRGGGAANIQYF.

In this sample, this clonotype turned up a few times. Its ends do not fully match the called genes, so a read error is possible. As DNA, the CDR3 is TGTTCCCCGGCTTTGAACACTGAAGCTTTCTTT. Protein: CSPALNTEAFF. The gene calls are TRBV29-1 and TRBJ1-1, with D uncertain. Germline CDR1 reads SQVTM; CDR2 reads ANQGSEA. CDR3 size: 11 residues.

The chain combines TRBV5-1 with TRBJ2-3; 7 bases match TRBD2. The V gene end was trimmed by 2 bases and the J gene end by 0 bases; junction bases not matched to a gene: 6. The CDR3 consists of 16 residues. CDR1 and CDR2 from the germline V gene are SGHRS and YFSETQ. The CDR3 coding sequence is TGCGCCAGCAGCTTAGCGGGGCGGTCTAGCACAGATACGCAGTATTTT. It encodes CASSLAGRSSTDTQYF.

V usage is TRBV11-3 and J usage is TRBJ2-3; D may be TRBD2 (5 bases). The CDR3 is 15 amino acids. Germline V lookup: CDR1 SGHNT, CDR2 YENEEA. V shed 6 bases and J shed 0 bases, with 13 bases lying between them. CDR3 in amino acids: CASSAGGTSTDTQYF. The CDR3 coding sequence is TGTGCCAGCAGTGCTGGAGGTACTAGCACAGATACGCAGTATTTT.

CDR3 loop: CASGLSGGARDEQFF. The CDR3 region has the DNA TGTGCTAGTGGTTTAAGCGGGGGGGCCCGGGATGAGCAGTTCTTC. The genes are TRBV12-5 and TRBJ2-1; TRBD2 matches at 10 bases. From germline, CDR1 is LGHNT and CDR2 FRNRAP. There are 15 residues in the CDR3. Trimming removed 3 bases from V and 8 bases from J; junction bases left unmatched: 7.

This clonotype was seen a few times. This sequence joins TRBV5-1 and TRBJ2-1, with 9 positions matching TRBD2. V lost 1 base to trimming and J lost 0 bases; unmatched junction nucleotides: 8. Looked up from germline, CDR1 is SGHRS and CDR2 is YFSETQ. The CDR3 totals 18 residues. CDR3 region: CASSLTISGGLSYNEQFF. Written as DNA, the CDR3 is TGCGCCAGCAGCTTGACGATTAGCGGGGGCCTCTCCTACAATGAGCAGTTCTTC. Supplemented by reference TRBV5-1 and TRBJ2-1, the full variable domain reads KAGVTQTPRYLIKTRGQQVTLSCSPISGHRSVSWYQQTPGQGLQFLFEYFSETQRNKGNFPGRFSGRQFSNSRSEMNVSTLELGDSALYLCASSLTISGGLSYNEQFFGPGTRLTVL.

In its sample, this clonotype was seen a few times. This chain connects TRBV7-9 to TRBJ2-3, with unresolved D. V lost 1 base, J lost 2 bases, and 13 bases lay in between. CDR1 is SEHNR and CDR2 is FQNEAQ in the germline V gene (reference sequence). CDR3 length equals 16 residues. CDR3 sequence (DNA): TGTGCCAGCAGCTTAGTTGTATTGGGTAACACAGATACGCAGTATTTT. Translation: CASSLVVLGNTDTQYF.

This clonotype has only a few counts. The CDR3, as DNA: TGTGCCAGCAGCTTAGGCGGGGGCTTCTCCTACGAGCAGTACTTC. Protein: CASSLGGGFSYEQYF. The gene calls are TRBV7-8 and TRBJ2-7; possible D gene TRBD2, 7 bases. This CDR3 region has 15 residues. V dropped 1 base and J dropped 0 bases, with 10 bases sitting between them. Germline CDR1 is SGHVS and CDR2 is FQNEAQ.

This clonotype showed up many times. Relative to the germline gene, one junction end is altered; a read error may explain this. The chain has TRBV4-2 and TRBJ2-4; either TRBD1 or TRBD2 may supply D (6 bases each). Germline V lookup: CDR1 LGHNA, CDR2 YNFKEQ. This CDR3 spans 16 amino acids. The CDR3 nucleotides read TGTGCCAGCAGCGAAGAAGGGACTCAAGGGGGAAACATTCAGTACTTC. Its protein is CASSEEGTQGGNIQYF.

This chain uses TRBV29-1 with TRBJ2-7, with D tentatively TRBD1 (5 bases). The V end lost 0 bases, the J end lost 1 base, and 13 bases lay between the germline ends. The CDR3 loop spans 15 amino acids. Germline V CDR1 and CDR2: SQVTM, ANQGSEA. The CDR3 spells CSVEESTGLSYEQYF. DNA for the CDR3: TGCAGCGTTGAAGAATCTACAGGTTTATCCTACGAGCAGTACTTC.

This clonotype occurred a few times. This chain links TRBV20-1 with TRBJ2-7; TRBD1 agrees at 9 bases. CDR1 is DFQATT and CDR2 is SNEGSKA in the germline V gene (reference sequence). V lost 4 bases, J lost 3 bases, and 4 bases stayed unmatched. The CDR3 runs to 13 residues. For the CDR3, the DNA is TGCAGTGCTAAACCGGGACAGGGCTACGAGCAGTACTTC. As protein: CSAKPGQGYEQYF.

This clonotype was counted between two and nine times. The genes are TRBV12-3 or TRBV12-4 and TRBJ2-5; D might be TRBD2 (5 bases). This CDR3 is 12 amino acids long. Trimming pared 6 bases from V and 10 bases from J, leaving 15 bases between. The CDR3 DNA reads as TGTGCCAGCAGCCGCCCCCGGGATGACCAGTACTTC. It translates to CASSRPRDDQYF.

This clonotype was found a few times. This chain uses TRBV14 with TRBJ2-7; 9 bases are a match to TRBD1. Germline V lookup: CDR1 SGHDN, CDR2 FVKESK. Trimming at V came to 4 bases and at J to 3 bases, leaving 7 bases not matched to a gene. The CDR3 has 15 amino acids. The CDR3 DNA reads as TGTGCCAGCAGCCCGCTGGGACAGGGAGGCTACGAGCAGTACTTC. It encodes CASSPLGQGGYEQYF.

This clonotype was recorded at least ten times. The chain links TRBV5-8 to TRBJ2-1; the D gene could be TRBD1 or TRBD2 (5 bases each). The germline V and J ends were trimmed by 4 bases and 7 bases, with 15 bases remaining between them. Germline V lookup: CDR1 SGHTS, CDR2 YDEGEE. The CDR3 is 14 amino acids. CDR3 sequence: CASSRKRGLNEQFF. In nucleotides, the CDR3 is TGTGCCAGCAGCAGAAAGAGGGGCTTGAATGAGCAGTTCTTC.

The table lists this clonotype with many counts. This chain's CDR3 is CASRRLAGAITDTQYF. The CDR3 DNA reads as TGTGCCAGCAGAAGACTAGCGGGGGCAATCACAGATACGCAGTATTTT. The gene calls are TRBV12-3 or TRBV12-4 and TRBJ2-3; 12 bases match TRBD2. The CDR3 is 16 residues long. The J segment lost 2 bases and the V segment lost 6 bases, leaving 6 bases of the junction unmatched.